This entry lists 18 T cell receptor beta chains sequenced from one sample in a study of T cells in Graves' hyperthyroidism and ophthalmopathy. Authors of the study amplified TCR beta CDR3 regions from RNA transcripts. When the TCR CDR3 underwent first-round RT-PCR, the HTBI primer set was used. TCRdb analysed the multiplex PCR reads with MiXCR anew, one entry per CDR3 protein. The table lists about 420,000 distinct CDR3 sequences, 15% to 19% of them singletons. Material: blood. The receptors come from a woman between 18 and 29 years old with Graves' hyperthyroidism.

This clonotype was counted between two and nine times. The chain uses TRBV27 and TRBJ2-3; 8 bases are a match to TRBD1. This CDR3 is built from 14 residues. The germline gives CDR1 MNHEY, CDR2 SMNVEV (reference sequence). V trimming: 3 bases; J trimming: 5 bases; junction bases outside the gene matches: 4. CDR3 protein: CASSLGTGLDTQYF. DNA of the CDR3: TGTGCCAGCAGTTTGGGGACAGGTTTAGATACGCAGTATTTT.

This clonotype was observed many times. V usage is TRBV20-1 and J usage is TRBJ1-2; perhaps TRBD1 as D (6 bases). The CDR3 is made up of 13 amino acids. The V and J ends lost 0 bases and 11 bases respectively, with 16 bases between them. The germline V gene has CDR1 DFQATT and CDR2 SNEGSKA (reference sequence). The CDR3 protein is CSAREGQGKGYTF. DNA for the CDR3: TGCAGTGCTAGAGAAGGGCAGGGGAAGGGTTACACCTTC.

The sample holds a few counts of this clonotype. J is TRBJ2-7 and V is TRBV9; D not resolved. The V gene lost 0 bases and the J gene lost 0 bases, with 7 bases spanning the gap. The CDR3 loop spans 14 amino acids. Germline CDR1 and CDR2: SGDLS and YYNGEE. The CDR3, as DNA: TGTGCCAGCAGCGTAGGGTCGGACTCCTACGAGCAGTACTTC. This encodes CASSVGSDSYEQYF.

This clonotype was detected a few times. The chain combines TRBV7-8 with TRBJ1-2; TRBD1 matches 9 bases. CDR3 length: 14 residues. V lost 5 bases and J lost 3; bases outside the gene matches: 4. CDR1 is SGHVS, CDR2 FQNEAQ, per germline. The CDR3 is CASSRRDRDYGYTF. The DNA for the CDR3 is TGTGCCAGCAGCCGACGGGACAGGGACTATGGCTACACCTTC.

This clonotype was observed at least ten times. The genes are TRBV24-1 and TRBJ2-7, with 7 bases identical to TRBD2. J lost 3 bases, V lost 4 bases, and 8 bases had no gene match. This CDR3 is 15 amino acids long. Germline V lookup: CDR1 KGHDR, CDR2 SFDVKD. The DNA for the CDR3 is TGTGCCACCAGTGACCCGACCCGGGACTACTACGAGCAGTACTTC. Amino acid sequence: CATSDPTRDYYEQYF.

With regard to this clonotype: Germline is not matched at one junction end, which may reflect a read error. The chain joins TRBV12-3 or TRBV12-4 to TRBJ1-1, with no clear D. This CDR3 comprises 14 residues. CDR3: CASSFEGVNAEAFF. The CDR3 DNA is TGTGCCAGCAGTTTTGAAGGAGTGAACGCTGAAGCTTTCTTT.

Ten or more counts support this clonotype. The CDR3 DNA reads TGTGCCAGCAGCCCCCAAATCGGACGGTACAATGAGCAGTTCTTC. Translation: CASSPQIGRYNEQFF. V usage is TRBV3-1 and J usage is TRBJ2-1; D is unresolved. The germline V and J ends were trimmed by 4 bases and 4 bases, with 14 bases remaining between them. Germline values: CDR1 LGHDT, CDR2 YNNKEL (reference sequence). The CDR3 is 15 residues long.

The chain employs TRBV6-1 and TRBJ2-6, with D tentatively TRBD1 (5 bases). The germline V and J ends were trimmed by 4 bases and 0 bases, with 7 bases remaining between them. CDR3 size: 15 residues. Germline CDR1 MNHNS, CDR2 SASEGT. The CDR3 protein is CASSAGNSGANVLTF. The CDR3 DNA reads TGTGCCAGCAGTGCAGGGAACTCTGGGGCCAACGTCCTGACTTTC.

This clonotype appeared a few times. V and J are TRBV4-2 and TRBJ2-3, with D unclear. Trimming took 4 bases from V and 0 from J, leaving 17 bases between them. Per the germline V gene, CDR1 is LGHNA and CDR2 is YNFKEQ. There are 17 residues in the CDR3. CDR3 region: CASSREVGRGSTDTQYF. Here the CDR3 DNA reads TGTGCCAGCAGCCGCGAAGTGGGTAGAGGTAGCACAGATACGCAGTATTTT.

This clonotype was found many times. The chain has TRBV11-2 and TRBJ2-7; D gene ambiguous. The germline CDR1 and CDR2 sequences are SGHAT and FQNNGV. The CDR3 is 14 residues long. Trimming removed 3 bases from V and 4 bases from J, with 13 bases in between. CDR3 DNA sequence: TGTGCCAGCAGCTTCGGTGATTTCTTTTACGAGCAGTACTTC. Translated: CASSFGDFFYEQYF. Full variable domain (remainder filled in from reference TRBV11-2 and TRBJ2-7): EAGVAQSPRYKIIEKRQSVAFWCNPISGHATLYWYQQILGQGPKLLIQFQNNGVVDDSQLPKDRFSAERLKGVDSTLKIQPAKLEDSAVYLCASSFGDFFYEQYFGPGTRLTVT.

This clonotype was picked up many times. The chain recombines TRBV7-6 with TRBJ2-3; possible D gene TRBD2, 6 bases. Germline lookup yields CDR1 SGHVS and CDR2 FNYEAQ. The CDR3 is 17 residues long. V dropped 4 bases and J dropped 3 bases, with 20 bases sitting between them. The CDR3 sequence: CASSSFLGDRETDTQYF. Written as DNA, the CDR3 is TGTGCCAGCAGCTCCTTTCTCGGGGATCGGGAGACAGATACGCAGTATTTT. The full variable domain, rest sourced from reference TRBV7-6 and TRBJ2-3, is GAGVSQSPRYKVTKRGQDVALRCDPISGHVSLYWYRQALGQGPEFLTYFNYEAQQDKSGLPNDRFSAERPEGSISTLTIQRTEQRDSAMYRCASSSFLGDRETDTQYFGPGTRLTVL.

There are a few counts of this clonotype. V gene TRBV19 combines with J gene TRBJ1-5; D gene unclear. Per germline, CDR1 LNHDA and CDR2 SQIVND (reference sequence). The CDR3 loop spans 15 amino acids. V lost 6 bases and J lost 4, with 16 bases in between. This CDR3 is CASSIVGVGNQPQHF. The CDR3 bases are TGTGCCAGTAGCATCGTTGGCGTAGGGAATCAGCCCCAGCATTTT.

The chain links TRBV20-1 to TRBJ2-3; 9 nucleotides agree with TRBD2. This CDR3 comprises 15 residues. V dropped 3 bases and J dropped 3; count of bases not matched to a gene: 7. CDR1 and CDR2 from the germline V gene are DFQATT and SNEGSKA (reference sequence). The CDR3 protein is CSARLSGRRTDTQYF. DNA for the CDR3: TGCAGTGCTAGGCTTAGCGGGAGAAGGACAGATACGCAGTATTTT.

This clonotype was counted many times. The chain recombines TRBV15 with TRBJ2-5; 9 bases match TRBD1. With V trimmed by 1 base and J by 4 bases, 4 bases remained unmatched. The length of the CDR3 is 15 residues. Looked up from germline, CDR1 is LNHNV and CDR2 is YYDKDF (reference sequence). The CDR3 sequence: CATSRVSGQGETQYF. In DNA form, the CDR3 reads TGTGCCACCAGCAGAGTCTCGGGACAGGGAGAGACCCAGTACTTC.

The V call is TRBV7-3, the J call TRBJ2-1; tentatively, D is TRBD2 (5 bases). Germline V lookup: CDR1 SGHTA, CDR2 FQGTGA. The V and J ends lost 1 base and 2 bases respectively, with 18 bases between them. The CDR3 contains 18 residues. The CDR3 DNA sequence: TGTGCCAGCAGCTTAAATCCCTTTTCGGGATTCACCTACAATGAGCAGTTCTTC. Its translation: CASSLNPFSGFTYNEQFF. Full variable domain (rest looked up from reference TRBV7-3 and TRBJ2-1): GAGVSQTPSNKVTEKGKYVELRCDPISGHTALYWYRQSLGQGPEFLIYFQGTGAADDSGLPNDRFFAVRPEGSVSTLKIQRTERGDSAVYLCASSLNPFSGFTYNEQFFGPGTRLTVL.

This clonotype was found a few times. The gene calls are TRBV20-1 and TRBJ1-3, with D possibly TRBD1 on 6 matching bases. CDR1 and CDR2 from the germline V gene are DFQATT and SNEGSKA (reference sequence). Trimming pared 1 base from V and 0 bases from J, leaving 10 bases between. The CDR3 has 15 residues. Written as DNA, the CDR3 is TGCAGTGCTAGAGCGGGGGCTACCTCTGGAAACACCATATATTTT. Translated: CSARAGATSGNTIYF.

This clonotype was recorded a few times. The CDR3 nucleotides read TGTGCCAGCAGCTTAGACAGAGCCCACGGGGAGCTGTTTTTT. Protein sequence: CASSLDRAHGELFF. The chain recombines TRBV7-3 with TRBJ2-2; weak D call: TRBD1 (5 bases). The CDR3 has 14 residues. Trimming stripped 2 bases from V and 7 bases from J, with 11 bases between. CDR1 is SGHTA and CDR2 is FQGTGA in the germline V gene. The whole variable domain, remainder taken from reference TRBV7-3 and TRBJ2-2, is GAGVSQTPSNKVTEKGKYVELRCDPISGHTALYWYRQSLGQGPEFLIYFQGTGAADDSGLPNDRFFAVRPEGSVSTLKIQRTERGDSAVYLCASSLDRAHGELFFGEGSRLTVL.

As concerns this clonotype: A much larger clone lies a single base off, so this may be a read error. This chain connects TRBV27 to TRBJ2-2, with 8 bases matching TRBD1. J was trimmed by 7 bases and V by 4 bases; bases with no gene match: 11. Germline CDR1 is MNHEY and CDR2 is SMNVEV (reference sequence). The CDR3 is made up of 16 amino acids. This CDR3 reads CASSSQSRGPLGELFF. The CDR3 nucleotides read TGTGCCAGCAGTTCGCAAAGCAGGGGGCCTCTCGGGGAGCTGTTTTTT.